This TCR beta chain was sequenced for a study of CD8 T cells in ankylosing spondylitis. Scientists made TCR beta libraries using quantitative 5'-RACE with molecular barcodes. TCRdb passed the 5' RACE reads through MiXCR, listing each CDR3 protein once. This sample yields 310,000 or so distinct CDR3 sequences, of which around 18% are seen a single time; around 8% belongs to the top ten. Worth noting for this clonotype: Its specificity is unknown.

Study-wide results and caveats: According to the report, clones linked to the disease were significantly enriched in matched synovial fluid samples taken from ankylosing spondylitis patients. Disease-linked clones had a CD8+ phenotype and relatively low frequency in peripheral blood.

This clonotype was sampled from a male donor with ankylosing spondylitis or in good health (not recorded which). The specimen sequenced was blood, either unsorted or a sorted T cell fraction (not recorded which).

Written as DNA, the CDR3 is TGTGCCAGCAGCGATAGCGGGGGGGCGGCAGATACGCAGTATTTT. Amino acids: CASSDSGGAADTQYF. The chain carries TRBV3-1 and TRBJ2-3, with 11 nucleotides matching TRBD2. J lost 4 bases, V lost 5 bases, and 5 bases had no gene match. The length of the CDR3 is 15 residues. Germline CDR1 and CDR2: LGHDT and YNNKEL (reference sequence).